This TCR beta chain was captured in a study of PD-1 blockade in classical Hodgkin lymphoma. TCRdb's table, derived via immunoSEQ multiplex PCR, lists solely in-frame clones and lacks some. Counted here are 55,000 to 65,000 clones, approximately 92% occurring once; the ten biggest clones make up approximately 16%. With no exception, relapse followed autologous stem cell transplantation in all patients, and brentuximab vedotin exposure varied. Complete response, partial response or progressive disease constituted the best responses recorded. On this clone: Its target is unknown.

Broader study findings: Relapsed/refractory patients reportedly had the lowest baseline TCR diversity, below newly diagnosed patients, who were below healthy donors. The CD4+ diversity rise by C4D1 was clearest in complete responders. It was among complete responders that baseline diversity resembled that of newly diagnosed patients.

The sample in question was peripheral blood mononuclear cells (PBMCs), obtained at baseline. This TCR was recovered from a human donor with classical Hodgkin lymphoma.

The CDR3, as DNA: TGTGCCAGCAGCTTAGATTTACAGCCCTACACTGAAGCTTTCTTT. This translates into CASSLDLQPYTEAFF. The rearrangement joins TRBV11-2 to TRBJ1-1; D uncertain. This CDR3 spans 15 amino acids. From germline, CDR1 is SGHAT and CDR2 FQNNGV. Trimming cost V 0 bases and J 3 bases, with 11 bases left between them. The whole variable domain, filled in from reference TRBV11-2 and TRBJ1-1, reads EAGVAQSPRYKIIEKRQSVAFWCNPISGHATLYWYQQILGQGPKLLIQFQNNGVVDDSQLPKDRFSAERLKGVDSTLKIQPAKLEDSAVYLCASSLDLQPYTEAFFGQGTRLTVV.